Below, 26 T cell receptor beta chains from the same sample are listed, as sequenced in a study of metastatic and nonmetastatic thyroid tumors. Patients had received no treatment of any kind before thyroid surgery. MiXCR was used by TCRdb to re-call the PCR reads. The sample has tens of thousands of clones; 19% are singletons. The sequenced sample was blood. These receptors were obtained from a male donor with papillary thyroid cancer or a benign thyroid nodule (not recorded which). Some clones in this sample may be carry-over from other donors' samples.

Ten or more counts support this clone. This may stem from a read error, because a much larger clone lies one nucleotide away. The chain joins TRBV20-1 to TRBJ1-5; tentative D call: TRBD1 (6 bases). The V end lost 0 bases, the J end lost 2 bases, and 11 bases lay between the germline ends. The CDR3 is 15 residues long. Germline values: CDR1 DFQATT, CDR2 SNEGSKA (reference sequence). CDR3 sequence (DNA): TGCAGTGCTAGAGATATTCGACAGGGCAATCAGCCCCAGCATTTT. Its translation is CSARDIRQGNQPQHF.

This clone was observed at least ten times. The chain has TRBV6-4 and TRBJ2-1; D remains unclear. CDR1 is MRHNA and CDR2 is SNTAGT in the germline V gene. V was trimmed by 0 bases and J by 13 bases, leaving 7 bases between them. The CDR3 has 11 amino acids. The CDR3 DNA reads as TGTGCCAGCAGTGACTCTGAGGATCAGTTCTTC. This translates into CASSDSEDQFF.

The genes are TRBV7-2 and TRBJ2-7, with TRBD1 identical over 10 bases. This CDR3 contains 15 residues. Trimming removed 2 bases from V and 3 bases from J; junction bases left unmatched: 4. From germline, CDR1 is SGHTA and CDR2 FQGNSA. This chain's CDR3 is CASSLRDRGIYEQYF. The CDR3 coding sequence is TGTGCCAGCAGCTTACGGGACAGGGGAATCTACGAGCAGTACTTC. The variable domain in full, completed from reference TRBV7-2 and TRBJ2-7, reads GAGVSQSPSNKVTEKGKDVELRCDPISGHTALYWYRQSLGQGLEFLIYFQGNSAPDKSGLPSDRFSAERTGGSVSTLTIQRTQQEDSAVYLCASSLRDRGIYEQYFGPGTRLTVT.

V gene TRBV19 combines with J gene TRBJ1-5; D perhaps matches TRBD1 (6 bases). This CDR3 contains 17 residues. Germline V gene sequence: CDR1 LNHDA, CDR2 SQIVND (reference sequence). V was shortened by 3 bases and J by 0 bases, with 15 bases between the two germline ends. DNA for the CDR3: TGTGCCAGTAGTATCCCTGGACAGAAGTATAGCAATCAGCCCCAGCATTTT. Its translation is CASSIPGQKYSNQPQHF. The full variable domain, its missing parts supplied by reference TRBV19 and TRBJ1-5, is DGGITQSPKYLFRKEGQNVTLSCEQNLNHDAMYWYRQDPGQGLRLIYYSQIVNDFQKGDIAEGYSVSREKKESFPLTVTSAQKNPTAFYLCASSIPGQKYSNQPQHFGDGTRLSIL.

There are a few counts of this clone. The chain carries TRBV10-1 and TRBJ2-1, with TRBD2 matching 10 bases. The CDR3 sequence is 17 residues long. The junction had 7 bases not matched to a gene; V was cut back by 5 bases and J by 0 bases. Looked up from germline, CDR1 is WNHNN and CDR2 is SYGVQD (reference sequence). DNA of the CDR3: TGCGCCAGCAGTAGGCTAGCGGGAGCTAGCTCCTACAATGAGCAGTTCTTC. Its translation is CASSRLAGASSYNEQFF.

The chain carries TRBV6-1 and TRBJ2-2, with TRBD1 matching 8 bases. V lost 8 bases, J lost 4 bases, and 9 bases stayed unmatched. The CDR3 has 15 amino acids. Per the germline V gene, CDR1 is MNHNS and CDR2 is SASEGT. The DNA for the CDR3 is TGTGCCAGCTACGAGACAGGGGATAGCACCGGGGAGCTGTTTTTT. Protein sequence: CASYETGDSTGELFF.

The table lists this clone with many counts. The chain has TRBV10-3 and TRBJ2-7; maybe TRBD2 (6 bases). Germline loops: CDR1 ENHRY, CDR2 SYGVKD. V was trimmed by 0 bases and J by 5 bases, leaving 20 bases between them. This CDR3 spans 17 amino acids. The DNA of the CDR3 is TGTGCCATCAGTGAGTCACATCCCCAGGAGGGATGGGACGAGCAGTACTTC. This translates into CAISESHPQEGWDEQYF.

This sequence joins TRBV20-1 and TRBJ2-7; D not resolved. Germline values: CDR1 DFQATT, CDR2 SNEGSKA (reference sequence). This CDR3 contains 13 residues. V was trimmed by 6 bases and J by 4 bases, leaving 16 bases between them. In nucleotides, the CDR3 is TGCAGTGCGCGAGAAGTGAGCTCATACGAGCAGTACTTC. Residues: CSAREVSSYEQYF.

Judged by abundance, this clone is medium-sized. CDR3 nucleotide sequence: TGTGCCAGCAGCCCCGGGACTAGCGGGAGTACCGGGGAGCTGTTTTTT. It specifies CASSPGTSGSTGELFF. This chain uses TRBV6-1 with TRBJ2-2; 14 bases are shared with TRBD2. Trimming removed 6 bases from V and 5 bases from J; junction bases left unmatched: 5. CDR3 length: 16 residues. Looked up from germline, CDR1 is MNHNS and CDR2 is SASEGT.

This clone was seen many times. The CDR3, as DNA: TGTGCCATTAAGCGGGAGGGCGCCGGGGAGCTGTTTTTT. Its protein product is CAIKREGAGELFF. This sequence joins TRBV19 and TRBJ2-2; TRBD2 agrees at 10 bases. This CDR3 has 13 amino acids. Unmatched junction bases numbered 5, after V lost 10 bases and J lost 6 bases. Germline V gene lookup returns CDR1 LNHDA and CDR2 SQIVND (reference sequence).

This clone has a count of ten or more. The chain links TRBV9 to TRBJ2-1; TRBD1 might be the D (6 bases). The germline V gene encodes CDR1 SGDLS and CDR2 YYNGEE. The V gene lost 2 bases and the J gene lost 6 bases, with 15 bases spanning the gap. CDR3 size: 15 residues. The CDR3 nucleotides are TGTGCCAGCAGCGTTCAGGGACATTACAGCAATGAGCAGTTCTTC. Its protein is CASSVQGHYSNEQFF.

This clone was recorded many times. V usage is TRBV20-1 and J usage is TRBJ1-5; D is unclear. This CDR3 is 13 amino acids long. Trimming left V 0 bases short and J 7 bases short, with 10 bases between. CDR1 and CDR2 (germline): DFQATT, SNEGSKA (reference sequence). The CDR3 DNA reads as TGCAGTGCTAGAGATCTGGGTTACCAGCCCCAGCATTTT. It translates to CSARDLGYQPQHF.

The V gene is TRBV6-2 or TRBV6-3, the J gene TRBJ1-1; possible D gene TRBD1, 5 bases. V dropped 2 bases and J dropped 1 base, with 8 bases sitting between them. The germline gives CDR1 MNHEY, CDR2 SVGEGT. CDR3 length: 14 residues. The CDR3 here is CASSYGGTNTEAFF. The CDR3 DNA reads as TGTGCCAGCAGTTACGGGGGTACGAACACTGAAGCTTTCTTT.

This clone was recorded many times. This may come from a read error, since a much larger clone is one base off. The chain combines TRBV12-3 or TRBV12-4 with TRBJ2-1; D is perhaps TRBD1 (5 bases). Trimming removed 3 bases at V and 9 bases at J, with 12 bases between. The CDR3 runs to 13 residues. Here the CDR3 DNA reads TGTGCCAGCAGTTTTTCGACAGTCGGTGAGCAGTTCTTC. This translates into CASSFSTVGEQFF.

A remark on this clone: This may be a read error: a much more frequent sequence differs by one nucleotide. The V call is TRBV5-4, the J call TRBJ2-7; D is unresolved. Germline CDR1 reads SGHNT; CDR2 reads YYREEE (reference sequence). The ends were cut back, 0 bases at V and 0 bases at J, with 10 bases in the middle. CDR3 length: 15 amino acids. This chain's CDR3 is CASSLEDGPSYEQYF. The CDR3 DNA is TGTGCCAGCAGCTTGGAGGATGGCCCCTCCTACGAGCAGTACTTC. Supplemented by reference TRBV5-4 and TRBJ2-7, the full variable domain reads ETGVTQSPTHLIKTRGQQVTLRCSSQSGHNTVSWYQQALGQGPQFIFQYYREEENGRGNFPPRFSGLQFPNYSSELNVNALELDDSALYLCASSLEDGPSYEQYFGPGTRLTVT.

This clone was counted a few times. The rearrangement uses TRBV6-5 and TRBJ1-6; 10 positions agree with TRBD1. V was pared by 0 bases and J by 19 bases, with 15 bases of the junction left unmatched. The CDR3 runs 16 residues. Germline CDR1 is MNHEY and CDR2 is SVGAGI. The CDR3 is CASSYSSGTGVSPIHF. CDR3 nucleotides: TGTGCCAGCAGTTACTCGAGCGGGACAGGGGTTTCACCCATACACTTT.

The table lists this clone with many counts. The J gene is TRBJ1-5, the V gene TRBV2; D is possibly TRBD1 (5 bases). Trimming left V 5 bases short and J 2 bases short, with 16 bases between. CDR3 length: 16 residues. Germline V gene data show CDR1 as SNHLY and CDR2 as FYNNEI. Written as DNA, the CDR3 is TGTGCCAGCAGTCACACGGTAGTGGGGGGCAATCAGCCCCAGCATTTT. It yields the protein CASSHTVVGGNQPQHF.

In the case of this clone: One end of the junction is discordant with germline, which a read error may explain. CDR3 residues: CASSPAREGVATTF. DNA for the CDR3: TGTGCCAGCAGCCCGGCAAGGGAGGGTGTGGCTACAACATTC. The rearrangement links TRBV7-9 to TRBJ1-2; D gene ambiguous. Germline assignment: CDR1 SEHNR and CDR2 FQNEAQ (reference sequence). This CDR3 has 14 amino acids.

This clone appeared many times. The V gene is TRBV12-3 or TRBV12-4, the J gene TRBJ2-5, with a tentative D call TRBD2 (6 bases). The V gene lost 1 base and the J gene lost 7 bases, with 16 bases spanning the gap. CDR3 length: 15 residues. The CDR3 DNA is TGTGCCAGCAGTTTAGTAGGCGGGGCGAGAGGGACCCAGTACTTC. It translates to CASSLVGGARGTQYF.

This clone was counted many times. The chain couples TRBV30 to TRBJ1-5; 7 bases agree with TRBD1. Germline values: CDR1 GTSNPN, CDR2 SVGIG (reference sequence). V shed 0 bases and J 1 base; nucleotides not matched to a gene: 3. The CDR3 covers 15 residues. CDR3: CAWSVQGWSNQPQHF. CDR3 coding DNA: TGTGCCTGGAGTGTACAGGGGTGGAGCAATCAGCCCCAGCATTTT.

This clone showed up many times. V usage is TRBV28 and J usage is TRBJ2-5; TRBD2 aligns across 10 bases. Per germline, CDR1 MDHEN and CDR2 SYDVKM. The CDR3 extends over 14 amino acids. V shed 4 bases and J 4 bases; nucleotides not matched to a gene: 3. CDR3 in DNA: TGTGCCAGCAGTTGGTTAGCGGGAGGAGAGACCCAGTACTTC. Its translation: CASSWLAGGETQYF.

By share, this clone ranks as medium-sized (0.01 to 0.1%). The chain joins TRBV11-3 to TRBJ2-2, with a possible D match to TRBD1 (5 bases). Per the germline V gene, CDR1 is SGHNT and CDR2 is YENEEA. This CDR3 has 13 amino acids. Trimming removed 3 bases at V and 6 bases at J, with 8 bases between. CDR3 DNA: TGTGCCAGCAGCTTCGACAGCGCCGGGGAGCTGTTTTTT. Its protein product is CASSFDSAGELFF.

Turning to this clone: Its ends do not fully match the called genes, so a read error is possible. The chain joins TRBV19 to TRBJ1-5; D is possibly TRBD1 (5 bases). The CDR3 sequence is 17 residues long. Per the germline V gene, CDR1 is LNHDA and CDR2 is SQIVND (reference sequence). CDR3 bases: TGTGCCGGTAGTATAGCGGATGGAGGGACGGGCAATCAGCCCAAGCATTTT. Protein: CAGSIADGGTGNQPKHF.

CDR3 sequence: CSAIRTVQDNQPQHF. CDR3 DNA sequence: TGCAGTGCCATACGGACAGTGCAGGACAATCAGCCCCAGCATTTT. The genes are TRBV20-1 and TRBJ1-5; D possibly corresponds to TRBD1 (6 bases). The length of the CDR3 is 15 residues. V was trimmed by 6 bases and J by 3 bases, leaving 18 bases between them. Germline V CDR1 and CDR2: DFQATT, SNEGSKA (reference sequence).

This clone occurred many times. This sequence joins TRBV10-3 and TRBJ2-7; 10 bases fit TRBD1. In germline, CDR1 is ENHRY, CDR2 SYGVKD. The CDR3 covers 12 residues. Unmatched junction bases numbered 3, after V lost 8 bases and J lost 5 bases. DNA for the CDR3: TGTGCCATCGGACAGGGGGGAGACGAGCAGTACTTC. This sequence encodes CAIGQGGDEQYF.

At least ten counts were recorded for this clone. This sequence joins TRBV2 and TRBJ1-5, with a possible D match to TRBD1 (5 bases). V was cut by 7 bases and J by 3 bases, with 13 bases left in between. Germline loops: CDR1 SNHLY, CDR2 FYNNEI. The length of the CDR3 is 14 residues. The CDR3 DNA follows: TGTGCCAGCAACACTGGGGCTCACAATCAGCCCCAGCATTTT. Translated: CASNTGAHNQPQHF.